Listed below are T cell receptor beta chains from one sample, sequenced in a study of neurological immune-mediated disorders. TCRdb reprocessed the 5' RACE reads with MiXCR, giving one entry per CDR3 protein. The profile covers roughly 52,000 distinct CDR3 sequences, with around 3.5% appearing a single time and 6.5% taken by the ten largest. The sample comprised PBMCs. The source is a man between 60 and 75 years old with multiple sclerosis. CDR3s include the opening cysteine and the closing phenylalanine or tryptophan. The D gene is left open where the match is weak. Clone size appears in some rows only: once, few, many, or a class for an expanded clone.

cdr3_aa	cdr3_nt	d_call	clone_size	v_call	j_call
CASSLAGEDGYTF	TGTGCCAGCAGCTTGGCAGGGGAGGATGGCTACACCTTC	NA	many	TRBV7-2	TRBJ1-2
CSVKTVDTEAFF	TGCAGTGTTAAGACAGTGGACACTGAAGCTTTCTTT	NA	many	TRBV20-1	TRBJ1-1
CSGVSSYEQYF	TGCAGTGGGGTGAGCTCCTACGAGCAGTACTTC	NA	many	TRBV20-1	TRBJ2-7
CASSPGLAVLGEQFF	TGCGCCAGCAGCCCGGGACTAGCGGTTTTGGGTGAGCAGTTCTTC	TRBD2	many	TRBV5-1	TRBJ2-1
CASSLALANTQYF	TGTGCCAGCAGCTTAGCACTAGCAAATACGCAGTATTTT	NA	many	TRBV7-9	TRBJ2-3
CASSLDDQPQHF	TGTGCCAGCAGCTTGGACGATCAGCCCCAGCATTTT	NA	many	TRBV7-2	TRBJ1-5
CASSPWGQKYEQYF	TGTGCCAGCAGTCCCTGGGGACAGAAATACGAGCAGTACTTC	TRBD1	many	TRBV28	TRBJ2-7
CASSTTRRDGLQFF	TGTGCCAGCAGCACAACCCGCCGGGACGGCTTGCAGTTCTTC	NA	many	TRBV5-6	TRBJ2-1
CASSLTGAQAHEQFF	TGTGCCAGCAGCTTAACTGGAGCGCAGGCCCATGAGCAGTTCTTC	NA	many	TRBV7-3	TRBJ2-1
CASSRTSGTYEQYF	TGTGCCAGCAGCCGGACTAGCGGGACTTACGAGCAGTACTTC	TRBD2	many	TRBV3-1	TRBJ2-7
CASSLERIPAEQYF	TGCGCCAGCAGCTTGGAACGGATCCCCGCCGAGCAGTACTTC	NA	many	TRBV5-1	TRBJ2-7
CASSLDAGASSKNIQYF	TGTGCCAGCAGCCTGGACGCGGGGGCGTCGTCCAAAAACATTCAGTACTTC	NA	many	TRBV5-5	TRBJ2-4
CASSSRDGPYNEQFF	TGTGCCAGCAGCAGCCGGGACGGTCCCTACAATGAGCAGTTCTTC	NA	many	TRBV7-6	TRBJ2-1
CASSLTSDTQYF	TGTGCCAGCAGTTTAACTTCCGATACGCAGTATTTT	NA	many	TRBV12-3/TRBV12-4	TRBJ2-3
CASSLPPWAGYGYTF	TGTGCCAGCAGCTTGCCGCCCTGGGCGGGCTATGGCTACACCTTC	NA	NA	TRBV5-6	TRBJ1-2
CSARIQRLNTGELFF	TGCAGTGCTAGAATCCAAAGACTAAACACCGGGGAGCTGTTTTTT	NA	many	TRBV20-1	TRBJ2-2
CSANGEVTNQPQHF	TGCAGTGCCAATGGGGAGGTTACCAATCAGCCCCAGCATTTT	NA	many	TRBV20-1	TRBJ1-5
CAWSLQQPGELFF	TGTGCCTGGAGTCTGCAGCAACCCGGGGAGCTGTTTTTT	NA	many	TRBV30	TRBJ2-2
CASSQSGQGTLIYEQYF	TGCGCCAGCAGCCAATCGGGACAGGGGACGCTTATCTACGAGCAGTACTTC	TRBD1	many	TRBV4-1	TRBJ2-7
CASSLIPGQETQYF	TGCGCCAGCAGCTTGATTCCGGGCCAAGAGACCCAGTACTTC	NA	many	TRBV5-1	TRBJ2-5
CSARGLAGNYEQYF	TGCAGTGCTAGGGGGCTAGCGGGGAACTACGAGCAGTACTTC	TRBD2	many	TRBV20-1	TRBJ2-7
CATSDSTGGHHNEQFF	TGTGCCACCAGTGATTCGACAGGGGGACATCACAATGAGCAGTTCTTC	TRBD1	many	TRBV24-1	TRBJ2-1
CASSSWGENNEQFF	TGTGCCAGCAGTTCATGGGGTGAAAACAATGAGCAGTTCTTC	NA	many	TRBV28	TRBJ2-1
CASKALTGANVLTF	TGTGCCAGCAAGGCCCTAACTGGGGCCAACGTCCTGACTTTC	NA	many	TRBV6-1	TRBJ2-6
CSYRVRRGTEAFF	TGCAGTTACCGGGTGAGGAGGGGCACTGAAGCTTTCTTT	NA	many	TRBV20-1	TRBJ1-1
CASPVTRDRDSYEQYF	TGTGCCAGTCCGGTAACAAGGGACAGGGATAGCTACGAGCAGTACTTC	NA	few	TRBV21-1	TRBJ2-7
CASSRRAGGSYNEQFF	TGCGCCAGCAGCCGGAGAGCGGGAGGTAGCTACAATGAGCAGTTCTTC	TRBD2	many	TRBV5-1	TRBJ2-1
CASSATVLQDSPLHF	TGCGCCAGCAGCGCCACGGTCCTTCAGGATTCACCCCTCCACTTT	NA	many	TRBV5-1	TRBJ1-6
CASSVTTVQETQYF	TGCGCCAGCAGTGTCACGACGGTTCAAGAGACCCAGTACTTC	NA	NA	TRBV10-2	TRBJ2-5
CSAIVTGDGYTF	TGCAGTGCTATAGTGACAGGGGATGGCTACACCTTC	TRBD1	many	TRBV20-1	TRBJ1-2
CASRRGGAYEQYF	TGCGCCAGCCGCCGGGGGGGAGCCTACGAGCAGTACTTC	TRBD2	many	TRBV5-1	TRBJ2-7
CASSLEGSVTGELFF	TGTGCCAGCAGTTTAGAGGGCAGCGTCACCGGGGAGCTGTTTTTT	NA	NA	TRBV12-3/TRBV12-4	TRBJ2-2
CASSFIRGEKLFF	TGTGCCAGCAGTTTCATCAGGGGTGAAAAACTGTTTTTT	NA	many	TRBV27	TRBJ1-4
CSAISGASTDTQYF	TGCAGTGCTATCAGCGGGGCTAGCACAGATACGCAGTATTTT	TRBD2	many	TRBV20-1	TRBJ2-3
CASSTQGGPNQPQHF	TGTGCCAGCAGCACCCAGGGGGGACCTAATCAGCCCCAGCATTTT	TRBD1	many	TRBV5-5	TRBJ1-5
CASSPLGGTEAFF	TGTGCCAGCAGCCCTCTGGGGGGGACTGAAGCTTTCTTT	NA	many	TRBV6-6	TRBJ1-1
CASSFGREADTQYF	TGTGCCAGCAGCTTCGGCAGGGAGGCAGATACGCAGTATTTT	NA	many	TRBV13	TRBJ2-3
CASSLRVMGQPQHF	TGTGCCAGCAGCTTGAGGGTGATGGGTCAGCCCCAGCATTTT	NA	many	TRBV5-6	TRBJ1-5
CASRQGGRQNTEAFF	TGTGCCAGCAGGCAAGGGGGCCGCCAGAACACTGAAGCTTTCTTT	TRBD1	many	TRBV14	TRBJ1-1
CASSLAVTGELFF	TGTGCCAGCAGTTTAGCGGTCACCGGGGAGCTGTTTTTT	NA	many	TRBV12-3/TRBV12-4	TRBJ2-2
CASSNPDSAVYSIDEQFF	TGTGCCAGCAGCAACCCGGACAGCGCTGTATATTCTATCGATGAGCAGTTCTTC	NA	many	TRBV5-6	TRBJ2-1
CASSPGTGGYSGELFF	TGCGCCAGCAGCCCCGGGACAGGGGGCTATAGCGGGGAGCTGTTTTTT	TRBD1	few	TRBV5-1	TRBJ2-2
CSAERMGQEGYGYTF	TGCAGTGCCGAAAGAATGGGACAGGAAGGCTATGGCTACACCTTC	TRBD1	many	TRBV20-1	TRBJ1-2
CARVGQGTPYTF	TGTGCCCGAGTGGGACAGGGTACGCCCTACACCTTC	TRBD1	NA	TRBV30	TRBJ1-2
CATMGQNPTEAFF	TGTGCCACAATGGGGCAGAACCCCACTGAAGCTTTCTTT	NA	many	TRBV24-1	TRBJ1-1
CASSSPGLDQYEQYF	TGTGCCAGCAGCTCCCCAGGACTAGACCAATACGAGCAGTACTTC	TRBD2	many	TRBV3-1	TRBJ2-7
CASSQDPPKVANQPQHF	TGCGCCAGCAGCCAAGATCCGCCCAAAGTTGCCAATCAGCCCCAGCATTTT	NA	NA	TRBV4-1	TRBJ1-5
CAISESDYGYTF	TGTGCCATCAGTGAGTCTGACTATGGCTACACCTTC	NA	many	TRBV10-3	TRBJ1-2
CASSLEGGGSDTQYF	TGTGCCAGCAGCTTGGAAGGCGGGGGCTCAGATACGCAGTATTTT	NA	many	TRBV5-6	TRBJ2-3
CASSLVIGTDEKLFF	TGCGCCAGCAGCTTGGTAATCGGGACGGATGAAAAACTGTTTTTT	NA	many	TRBV5-1	TRBJ1-4
CASSFGGNYGYTF	TGCGCCAGCAGCTTCGGGGGGAACTATGGCTACACCTTC	NA	many	TRBV5-1	TRBJ1-2
CASSLRNIGNTIYF	TGTGCCAGCAGCTTACGTAACATCGGAAACACCATATATTTT	NA	many	TRBV7-9	TRBJ1-3
CASSLVGADTQYF	TGTGCCAGCAGTTTAGTGGGCGCAGATACGCAGTATTTT	NA	many	TRBV12-3/TRBV12-4	TRBJ2-3
CASSPGDILYYEQYF	TGTGCCAGCAGCCCAGGAGACATCCTCTATTACGAGCAGTACTTC	NA	many	TRBV5-5	TRBJ2-7
CASSQEGSMDEQFF	TGTGCCAGCAGCCAGGAGGGGAGTATGGATGAGCAGTTCTTC	NA	many	TRBV14	TRBJ2-1
CASSPGLAGHEQFF	TGTGCCAGCAGCCCGGGACTAGCGGGCCATGAGCAGTTCTTC	TRBD2	many	TRBV12-3/TRBV12-4	TRBJ2-1
CASSFERGSDTQYF	TGCGCCAGCAGCTTTGAAAGGGGCTCAGATACGCAGTATTTT	NA	many	TRBV5-1	TRBJ2-3
CASSLWANEKLFF	TGTGCCAGCAGTTTATGGGCTAATGAAAAACTGTTTTTT	NA	few	TRBV28	TRBJ1-4
CASSLGPSGNYNEQFF	TGCGCCAGCAGCTTGGGGCCTAGCGGTAACTACAATGAGCAGTTCTTC	TRBD2	many	TRBV5-1	TRBJ2-1
CSVGAANTEAFF	TGCAGCGTTGGAGCCGCAAACACTGAAGCTTTCTTT	NA	many	TRBV29-1	TRBJ1-1